These 31 T cell receptor beta chains originate from one sample sequenced in a study of CD8+ T cells in alopecia areata. RNA was isolated and reverse transcribed to cDNA, the sequencing template. The table came from immunoSEQ multiplex PCR; TCRdb's copy has only in-frame clones and leaves some out. Of 150,000 or so clones detected, 87% appear once; the ten largest clones hold approximately 15%. Specimen: CD8+ T cells sorted from blood, collected at week 0. The source is a human donor with alopecia areata.

The chain has TRBV7-9 and TRBJ2-7; 7 positions match TRBD1. CDR1 and CDR2 from the germline V gene are SEHNR and FQNEAQ (reference sequence). This CDR3 has 13 residues. J was trimmed by 5 bases and V by 8 bases; bases with no gene match: 9. This CDR3 is CASSKGGADEQYF. The CDR3, as DNA: TGTGCCAGCTCCAAAGGGGGCGCGGACGAGCAGTACTTC.

This rearrangement joins TRBV7-9 to TRBJ2-2; the match to TRBD2 covers 7 bases. J was trimmed by 2 bases and V by 4 bases; bases with no gene match: 7. The CDR3 has 16 amino acids. Germline V gene sequence: CDR1 SEHNR, CDR2 FQNEAQ (reference sequence). CDR3 sequence reads: CASSSHGTTNTGELFF. CDR3 DNA: TGTGCCAGCAGCTCCCACGGGACTACCAACACCGGGGAGCTGTTTTTT.

This clone was recorded once. The rearrangement joins TRBV7-9 to TRBJ1-1; possibly TRBD1 for D (5 bases). This CDR3 has 16 amino acids. Trimming took 5 bases from V and 4 from J, leaving 20 bases between them. Per the germline V gene, CDR1 is SEHNR and CDR2 is FQNEAQ (reference sequence). The CDR3 DNA reads TGTGCCAGCAGCCCCTCGATCAAAGTGGGGCTCACTGAAGCTTTCTTT. Its translation: CASSPSIKVGLTEAFF.

This sequence joins TRBV21-1 and TRBJ2-3; the table's TRBD2 call for D was not verified on the DNA. TRBV21-1 is termed a pseudogene. The CDR3 contains 15 residues. CDR3 coding DNA: TGTGCCAGCAGCAGGTCGAGTTCGGGCACAGATACGCAGTATTTT. This encodes CASSRSSSGTDTQYF.

The chain couples TRBV19 to TRBJ1-1; possible D gene TRBD1, 6 bases. Germline CDR1 reads LNHDA; CDR2 reads SQIVND (reference sequence). The V and J ends lost 1 base and 6 bases respectively, with 12 bases between them. The CDR3 is 14 amino acids. This chain's CDR3 is CASSIAGAGAEAFF. In DNA, the CDR3 is TGTGCCAGTAGTATAGCAGGGGCCGGGGCTGAAGCTTTCTTT.

This chain uses TRBV14 with TRBJ1-1, with D tentatively TRBD1 (5 bases). Looked up from germline, CDR1 is SGHDN and CDR2 is FVKESK. CDR3 length: 15 amino acids. The V gene lost 1 base and the J gene lost 5 bases, with 14 bases spanning the gap. CDR3 coding DNA: TGTGCCAGCAGCCAAGCTCCTAAGACAGTGACTGAAGCTTTCTTT. This translates into CASSQAPKTVTEAFF. Drawing the rest from reference TRBV14 and TRBJ1-1, the complete variable domain is EAGVTQFPSHSVIEKGQTVTLRCDPISGHDNLYWYRRVMGKEIKFLLHFVKESKQDESGMPNNRFLAERTGGTYSTLKVQPAELEDSGVYFCASSQAPKTVTEAFFGQGTRLTVV.

CDR3 nucleotides: TGTGCCAGCAGCGGTAGCGGGAAACTTTCAAACATTCAGTACTTC. This gives the protein CASSGSGKLSNIQYF. V is TRBV27 and J is TRBJ2-4; 8 nucleotides line up with TRBD2. J was trimmed by 6 bases and V by 6 bases; bases with no gene match: 10. The CDR3 has 15 amino acids. Germline CDR1 and CDR2: MNHEY and SMNVEV (reference sequence).

Here the CDR3 reads CASSLSNGGANVLTF. For the CDR3, the DNA is TGTGCCAGCAGTTTGTCGAACGGTGGGGCCAACGTCCTGACTTTC. This sequence joins TRBV27 and TRBJ2-6; D ambiguous. The germline gives CDR1 MNHEY, CDR2 SMNVEV (reference sequence). The CDR3 totals 15 residues. The V end was cut by 3 bases, the J end by 3 bases, with 9 bases between.

The CDR3 protein is CAWSPPGLAGGKDTGELFF. The CDR3 region has the DNA TGTGCCTGGAGTCCCCCGGGACTAGCGGGAGGGAAGGACACCGGGGAGCTGTTTTTT. V and J are TRBV30 and TRBJ2-2; 16 bases are a match to TRBD2. Germline-derived CDR1 and CDR2 are GTSNPN and SVGIG (reference sequence). There are 19 residues in the CDR3. Trimming took 2 bases from V and 3 from J; bases not matched to a gene: 9.

The chain couples TRBV11-2 to TRBJ2-1, with 13 bases fitting TRBD2. Germline trimming cut 5 bases from V and 4 bases from J; bases unmatched to any gene: 5. Germline lookup yields CDR1 SGHAT and CDR2 FQNNGV. The CDR3 sequence is 16 residues long. This chain's CDR3 is CASSATSGGLYNEQFF. As DNA, the CDR3 is TGTGCCAGCAGCGCGACTAGCGGGGGGCTTTACAATGAGCAGTTCTTC.

The V call is TRBV19, the J call TRBJ1-1; 8 bases line up with TRBD1. CDR1 is LNHDA, CDR2 SQIVND, per germline (reference sequence). There are 18 residues in the CDR3. V was clipped by 6 bases and J by 0 bases; unmatched bases: 15. The CDR3 loop reads CASRPLRTGIDLNTEAFF. The CDR3 nucleotides are TGTGCCAGTAGGCCACTGAGGACAGGGATCGACTTGAACACTGAAGCTTTCTTT.

This clone has a handful of counts. The chain is built from TRBV29-1 and TRBJ1-4; TRBD1 matches 8 bases. Germline loops: CDR1 SQVTM, CDR2 ANQGSEA. Germline trimming cut 6 bases from V and 6 bases from J; bases unmatched to any gene: 6. This CDR3 is built from 13 residues. CDR3: CSVRQGQYEKLFF. The CDR3 DNA sequence: TGCAGCGTGAGACAGGGGCAGTATGAAAAACTGTTTTTT.

This sequence joins TRBV9 and TRBJ1-2; TRBD1 aligns across 10 bases. Trimming cost V 0 bases and J 4 bases; bases outside gene matches: 9. From germline, CDR1 is SGDLS and CDR2 YYNGEE. CDR3 length equals 17 residues. In DNA, the CDR3 is TGTGCCAGCAGCGTAGCGCGACAGGGGGCAATTTCCTATGGCTACACCTTC. Its translation is CASSVARQGAISYGYTF.

This chain joins TRBV29-1 and TRBJ1-4, with D possibly being TRBD1 (5 bases). V lost 4 bases to trimming and J lost 0 bases, with 15 bases between them. Germline CDR1 and CDR2: SQVTM and ANQGSEA. This CDR3 is 16 amino acids long. This chain's CDR3 is CSVVSQDPATNEKLFF. The CDR3 bases are TGCAGCGTTGTTTCACAGGACCCGGCAACTAATGAAAAACTGTTTTTT.

J is TRBJ2-2 and V is TRBV5-4; no definite D call. Germline V gene lookup returns CDR1 SGHNT and CDR2 YYREEE (reference sequence). This CDR3 has 16 amino acids. V lost 1 base and J 0 bases, leaving 10 bases between the germline ends. The CDR3 coding sequence is TGTGCCAGCAGCTTGTTGGTAGCTTCGAACACCGGGGAGCTGTTTTTT. This gives the protein CASSLLVASNTGELFF.

The V gene is TRBV10-3, the J gene TRBJ2-3; 9 bases map to TRBD2. Looked up from germline, CDR1 is ENHRY and CDR2 is SYGVKD. The CDR3 has 15 residues. Trimming at V came to 3 bases and at J to 4 bases, leaving 5 bases not matched to a gene. The CDR3, as DNA: TGTGCCATCAGTGATGCGGGAGGGCGTGCAGATACGCAGTATTTT. Translation: CAISDAGGRADTQYF.

The chain recombines TRBV27 with TRBJ2-5; 9 nucleotides agree with TRBD1. The CDR3 has 15 amino acids. Germline V CDR1 and CDR2: MNHEY, SMNVEV (reference sequence). The ends lost 2 bases at V and 1 base at J; junction bases unmatched: 2. In nucleotides, the CDR3 is TGTGCCAGCAGTTTAGACAGGGGGTCCCAAGAGACCCAGTACTTC. Its translation: CASSLDRGSQETQYF.

The V call is TRBV6-5, the J call TRBJ2-1; TRBD2 matches 16 bases. Germline-derived CDR1 and CDR2 are MNHEY and SVGAGI. There are 16 residues in the CDR3. The junction had 2 bases not matched to a gene; V was cut back by 0 bases and J by 9 bases. The CDR3: CASSYSGTSGRAEQFF. The CDR3 coding sequence is TGTGCCAGCAGTTACTCTGGGACTAGCGGGAGGGCTGAGCAGTTCTTC.

The J gene is TRBJ2-1, the V gene TRBV19; D is undetermined. Trimming removed 3 bases from V and 0 bases from J, with 9 bases in between. Looked up from germline, CDR1 is LNHDA and CDR2 is SQIVND (reference sequence). CDR3 length: 15 amino acids. CDR3 protein: CASSMSTTSYNEQFF. DNA for the CDR3: TGTGCCAGTAGTATGAGTACCACCTCCTACAATGAGCAGTTCTTC.

The chain employs TRBV28 and TRBJ1-2; 10 bases agree with TRBD1. Germline assignment: CDR1 MDHEN and CDR2 SYDVKM. V was clipped by 1 base and J by 10 bases; unmatched bases: 9. The CDR3 spans 15 residues. DNA for the CDR3: TGTGCCAGCAGTTTATTGGCCGGGACAGGGGCCTACTACACCTTC. Translated: CASSLLAGTGAYYTF.

The chain has TRBV6-1 and TRBJ1-1; tentatively, D is TRBD1 (5 bases). Germline assignment: CDR1 MNHNS and CDR2 SASEGT. This CDR3 spans 14 amino acids. The ends were cut back, 0 bases at V and 1 base at J, with 6 bases in the middle. This CDR3 is CASSEAGGNTEAFF. The DNA of the CDR3 is TGTGCCAGCAGTGAAGCGGGGGGGAACACTGAAGCTTTCTTT.

V is TRBV13 and J is TRBJ1-4; possible D gene TRBD1, 6 bases. The V end was cut by 5 bases, the J end by 0 bases, with 7 bases between. The CDR3 extends over 14 amino acids. Germline-derived CDR1 and CDR2 are PRHDT and FYEKMQ (reference sequence). The chain's CDR3 is CASSGQTTNEKLFF. The CDR3 DNA follows: TGTGCCAGCAGCGGACAGACAACTAATGAAAAACTGTTTTTT. Variable domain in full (rest from reference TRBV13 and TRBJ1-4): AAGVIQSPRHLIKEKRETATLKCYPIPRHDTVYWYQQGPGQDPQFLISFYEKMQSDKGSIPDRFSAQQFSDYHSELNMSSLELGDSALYFCASSGQTTNEKLFFGSGTQLSVL.

The chain carries TRBV27 and TRBJ2-7; D uncertain. Germline V gene sequence: CDR1 MNHEY, CDR2 SMNVEV (reference sequence). V lost 5 bases and J lost 6, with 11 bases in between. The CDR3 is 12 residues long. The CDR3 is CASSPSRREQYF. The DNA for the CDR3 is TGTGCCAGCAGTCCCTCTCGTCGCGAGCAGTACTTC.

This rearrangement joins TRBV5-6 to TRBJ1-1, with D maybe TRBD1 (6 bases). Germline CDR1 reads SGHDT; CDR2 reads YYEEEE. The V end was cut by 4 bases, the J end by 3 bases, with 19 bases between. The CDR3 spans 16 residues. As DNA, the CDR3 is TGTGCCAGCAGCGCACCGGGACAAGCCTTGGACACTGAAGCTTTCTTT. It codes for CASSAPGQALDTEAFF.

Only one count was recorded for this clone. Other DNA sequences from this sample encode an identical CDR3 as well. V gene TRBV5-1 combines with J gene TRBJ2-5; D gene uncertain. The CDR3 loop spans 11 amino acids. Germline values: CDR1 SGHRS, CDR2 YFSETQ. V lost 2 bases to trimming and J lost 1 base, with 0 bases between them. The CDR3 bases are TGCGCCAGCAGCTTCCAAGAGACCCAGTACTTC. Its protein product is CASSFQETQYF.

Only one count was recorded for this clone. The J gene is TRBJ1-2, the V gene TRBV29-1, with TRBD1 identical over 8 bases. The CDR3 runs 13 residues. The germline V gene encodes CDR1 SQVTM and CDR2 ANQGSEA. V shed 6 bases, J shed 0 bases, and the junction held 3 bases outside the gene matches. The CDR3 nucleotides read TGCAGCGTCTCAGGGGGCTCTAACTATGGCTACACCTTC. Its protein product is CSVSGGSNYGYTF.

The DNA of the CDR3 is TGTGCCAGCAGCTTAAGCTCGGGGGAGCAGTTCTTC. Translation gives CASSLSSGEQFF. The chain uses TRBV11-2 and TRBJ2-1; perhaps TRBD2 as D (5 bases). The germline CDR1 and CDR2 sequences are SGHAT and FQNNGV. V shed 2 bases and J shed 10 bases, with 9 bases lying between them. The CDR3 is made up of 12 amino acids. Full variable domain (rest looked up from reference TRBV11-2 and TRBJ2-1): EAGVAQSPRYKIIEKRQSVAFWCNPISGHATLYWYQQILGQGPKLLIQFQNNGVVDDSQLPKDRFSAERLKGVDSTLKIQPAKLEDSAVYLCASSLSSGEQFFGPGTRLTVL.

The rearrangement joins TRBV5-1 to TRBJ1-2, with a weak D call TRBD1 (5 bases). The germline V gene encodes CDR1 SGHRS and CDR2 YFSETQ. V shed 0 bases and J shed 1 base, with 10 bases lying between them. This CDR3 is 15 amino acids long. The CDR3 DNA sequence: TGCGCCAGCAGCTTGGGAGGGACCGTTAACTATGGCTACACCTTC. Translating it yields CASSLGGTVNYGYTF.

This clone was found a few times. The chain recombines TRBV2 with TRBJ2-7; no definite D call. This CDR3 spans 11 amino acids. V was clipped by 8 bases and J by 2 bases, with 7 bases between them. The germline CDR1 and CDR2 sequences are SNHLY and FYNNEI. CDR3 nucleotides: TGTGCCAGCGGCAGTCCCTACGAGCAGTACTTC. Amino acid sequence: CASGSPYEQYF. The full variable domain, its missing parts supplied by reference TRBV2 and TRBJ2-7, is EPEVTQTPSHQVTQMGQEVILRCVPISNHLYFYWYRQILGQKVEFLVSFYNNEISEKSEIFDDQFSVERPDGSNFTLKIRSTKLEDSAMYFCASGSPYEQYFGPGTRLTVT.

With regard to this clone: The same CDR3 is also encoded by other DNA sequences in this sample. The rearrangement joins TRBV11-2 to TRBJ2-7; D unclear. This CDR3 is 12 amino acids long. V shed 1 base and J shed 3 bases, with 4 bases lying between them. Germline CDR1 reads SGHAT; CDR2 reads FQNNGV. CDR3 nucleotide sequence: TGTGCCAGCAGCTTAGGAAACTACGAGCAGTACTTC. As protein: CASSLGNYEQYF.

The rearrangement uses TRBV4-1 and TRBJ2-7, with TRBD1 matching 8 bases. V was pared by 0 bases and J by 7 bases, with 2 bases of the junction left unmatched. The germline V gene encodes CDR1 MGHRA and CDR2 YSYEKL. The CDR3 is 13 amino acids. CDR3 coding DNA: TGCGCCAGCAGCCAAGACAGGGGGCGGGAGCAGTACTTC. Protein sequence: CASSQDRGREQYF.